Listed here are 8 T cell receptor beta chains from one sample, sequenced in a study of blood T cell repertoires in COVID-19. Data came from immunoSEQ multiplex PCR; TCRdb stores just in-frame clones and leaves some out. Here the sample spans fewer than 80,000 clones, 90% being singletons. Sequences were obtained from peripheral blood. These receptors all come from a man aged 45-65 years with acute or convalescent COVID-19.

Only one count was recorded for this clone. The gene calls are TRBV9 and TRBJ2-7; TRBD1 matches at 8 bases. Germline lookup yields CDR1 SGDLS and CDR2 YYNGEE. The trim removed 4 bases at V and 5 bases at J, leaving 8 bases unmatched. The CDR3 totals 14 residues. For the CDR3, the DNA is TGTGCCAGCAGCCCCGGCCAGGGGGCGGACGAGCAGTACTTC. The encoded protein is CASSPGQGADEQYF.

This chain connects TRBV3-1 (or the pseudogene TRBV3-2) to TRBJ1-1; 7 bases are shared with TRBD1. Trimming cost V 2 bases and J 4 bases; bases outside gene matches: 7. CDR3 size: 15 residues. Per the germline V gene, CDR1 is LGHDT and CDR2 is YNNKEL (reference sequence). CDR3 bases: TGTGCCAGCAGCCAAACCGACAGGGAAGGCACTGAAGCTTTCTTT. Translating gives CASSQTDREGTEAFF.

This chain uses TRBV19 with TRBJ2-4, with 9 bases fitting TRBD1. Per the germline V gene, CDR1 is LNHDA and CDR2 is SQIVND (reference sequence). The CDR3 consists of 14 residues. The V segment lost 4 bases and the J segment 6 bases; nucleotides outside the gene matches: 4. This CDR3 reads CASSTDRGANIQYF. CDR3 nucleotide sequence: TGTGCCAGTAGTACGGACAGGGGCGCAAACATTCAGTACTTC.

The rearrangement uses TRBV9 and TRBJ2-3; D ambiguous. Germline V gene lookup returns CDR1 SGDLS and CDR2 YYNGEE. Deletions cut 0 bases from V and 6 bases from J, with 11 bases between. The CDR3 runs to 14 residues. The CDR3 protein is CASSVETLGDTQYF. CDR3 DNA: TGTGCCAGCAGCGTAGAAACCCTCGGGGATACGCAGTATTTT.

The V gene is TRBV28, the J gene TRBJ1-1; unclear D gene. This CDR3 is built from 12 residues. Trimming shortened V by 6 bases and J by 8 bases, and 13 bases separated the two germline ends. Per germline, CDR1 MDHEN and CDR2 SYDVKM. The CDR3 nucleotides are TGTGCCAGCAGCATGATAATCCGGGAAGCTTTCTTT. Amino acids: CASSMIIREAFF.

This chain connects TRBV27 to TRBJ2-7; the D gene is possibly TRBD1 (6 bases). Germline V lookup: CDR1 MNHEY, CDR2 SMNVEV (reference sequence). This CDR3 contains 15 residues. The V end was cut by 5 bases, the J end by 0 bases, with 14 bases between. CDR3 protein: CASSPQGKSSYEQYF. In DNA, the CDR3 is TGTGCCAGCAGTCCCCAGGGGAAGAGCTCCTACGAGCAGTACTTC.

This chain uses TRBV11-3 with TRBJ1-4; D is possibly TRBD1 (5 bases). Trimming removed 5 bases at V and 7 bases at J, with 14 bases between. Germline-derived CDR1 and CDR2 are SGHNT and YENEEA. The CDR3 totals 14 residues. For the CDR3, the DNA is TGTGCCAGCAGCCGAAGACAGTACGGTGAAAAACTGTTTTTT. Translating gives CASSRRQYGEKLFF.

This chain connects TRBV27 to TRBJ1-1, with 8 bases that match TRBD1. Germline CDR1 reads MNHEY; CDR2 reads SMNVEV (reference sequence). This CDR3 has 18 amino acids. V trimming: 2 bases; J trimming: 4 bases; junction bases outside the gene matches: 15. The CDR3 DNA is TGTGCCAGCAGTTTAGGGGGTGGACAGGGTCGAGGTAGCACTGAAGCTTTCTTT. Its translation: CASSLGGGQGRGSTEAFF.